This T cell receptor beta chain was retrieved from a study of shared clonotypes between healthy human individuals. Germline V CDR1 and CDR2: SGDLS, YYNGEE. The CDR3 is 12 amino acids. Trimming cost V 4 bases and J 2 bases, with 7 bases left between them. Replicate PCRs for sorted subsets used around 200 ng DNA; this equaled about 30,000 T cell genomes. TCRdb's copy holds only in-frame clones and misses some; the assay was immunoSEQ multiplex PCR. This sample yields approximately 1.4 million clones, of which 95% to 99% are seen a single time; less than 0.55% belongs to the top ten. The TCR comes from a man between 25 and 39 years old in good health. The sequenced sample was naive CD4+ T cells sorted from blood. Subset reported: CD45RA+ positively selected. This chain uses TRBV9 with TRBJ2-7; D call uncertain. The CDR3 DNA sequence: TGTGCCAGCAGCCCCCGACCCTACGAGCAGTACTTC. This sequence encodes CASSPRPYEQYF.